The 21 T cell receptor beta chains presented below share a single source sample, sequenced in a study of shared clonotypes between healthy human individuals. Only CD45RO-negative cells positively selected for CCR7 counted as naive CD8 cells, so terminally differentiated effector memory CD45RA+ cells were excluded. The data were produced by immunoSEQ multiplex PCR, yet TCRdb's version contains in-frame clones alone and is incomplete. In the table there are roughly 570,000 clones, roughly 98% of which are singletons. The sequenced sample consisted of naive CD8+ T cells sorted from blood. These receptor sequences come from a man in his thirties or forties in good health.

This clone has just one count. The chain links TRBV9 to TRBJ2-7, with TRBD1 identical over 12 bases. Unmatched junction bases numbered 6, after V lost 4 bases and J lost 7 bases. Germline lookup yields CDR1 SGDLS and CDR2 YYNGEE. CDR3 length: 14 amino acids. CDR3 loop: CASSIGTGGREQYF. Here the CDR3 DNA reads TGTGCCAGCAGCATTGGGACAGGGGGCCGGGAGCAGTACTTC. Together with reference TRBV9 and TRBJ2-7, the CDR3 gives the full variable domain: DSGVTQTPKHLITATGQRVTLRCSPRSGDLSVYWYQQSLDQGLQFLIQYYNGEERAKGNILERFSAQQFPDLHSELNLSSLELGDSALYFCASSIGTGGREQYFGPGTRLTVT.

V gene TRBV15 combines with J gene TRBJ1-5; D gene unclear. The CDR3 is 14 residues long. V lost 1 base to trimming and J lost 1 base, with 5 bases between them. CDR1 is LNHNV, CDR2 YYDKDF, per germline (reference sequence). The CDR3 region has the DNA TGTGCCACCAGCAGAGTGGGGAGCAATCAGCCCCAGCATTTT. Translating it yields CATSRVGSNQPQHF. The complete variable domain, with remaining parts taken from reference TRBV15 and TRBJ1-5, reads DAMVIQNPRYQVTQFGKPVTLSCSQTLNHNVMYWYQQKSSQAPKLLFHYYDKDFNNEADTPDNFQSRRPNTSFCFLDIRSPGLGDTAMYLCATSRVGSNQPQHFGDGTRLSIL.

The V gene is TRBV27, the J gene TRBJ1-5; 7 bases agree with TRBD1. Germline trimming cut 5 bases from V and 7 bases from J; bases unmatched to any gene: 8. CDR1 MNHEY and CDR2 SMNVEV come from the germline V gene (reference sequence). The CDR3 sequence is 14 residues long. Written as DNA, the CDR3 is TGTGCCAGCAGTATACAGGGGCTAGGACAGCCCCAGCATTTT. Protein product: CASSIQGLGQPQHF.

CDR3 in DNA: TGTGCCAGCAGCAGGACGGCCGACACCGCCTATGGCTACACCTTC. Translated: CASSRTADTAYGYTF. V is TRBV5-5 and J is TRBJ1-2; D ambiguous. Germline loops: CDR1 SGHKS, CDR2 YYEKEE (reference sequence). This CDR3 contains 15 residues. Trimming pared 4 bases from V and 4 bases from J, leaving 17 bases between.

The gene calls are TRBV18 and TRBJ2-3; 7 bases are a match to TRBD2. Losses at the gene ends were 3 bases for V and 0 bases for J; bases not matched to a gene: 6. Germline CDR1 reads KGHSH; CDR2 reads LQKENI. This CDR3 spans 16 amino acids. CDR3 DNA sequence: TGTGCCAGCTCACCTAGGTGGGAGGGCAGCACAGATACGCAGTATTTT. Protein sequence: CASSPRWEGSTDTQYF.

The chain recombines TRBV6-5 with TRBJ1-1; D ambiguous. This CDR3 spans 14 amino acids. V was trimmed by 2 bases and J by 2 bases, leaving 9 bases between them. The germline V gene has CDR1 MNHEY and CDR2 SVGAGI. The CDR3 nucleotides read TGTGCCAGCAGTTACGGGAGGACCAACACTGAAGCTTTCTTT. Protein product: CASSYGRTNTEAFF.

This rearrangement joins TRBV29-1 to TRBJ2-7; TRBD2 aligns across 10 bases. Trimming at V came to 2 bases and at J to 2 bases, leaving 9 bases not matched to a gene. The germline V gene has CDR1 SQVTM and CDR2 ANQGSEA. The CDR3 totals 16 residues. CDR3 sequence reads: CSVERGGSGRTYEQYF. Written as DNA, the CDR3 is TGCAGCGTTGAACGTGGGGGTAGCGGGAGGACCTACGAGCAGTACTTC.

This clone was detected only once. This chain links TRBV7-8 with TRBJ2-7; 9 bases align to TRBD1. The CDR3 totals 16 residues. V lost 4 bases to trimming and J lost 2 bases; unmatched junction nucleotides: 9. CDR1 and CDR2 (germline): SGHVS, FQNEAQ. CDR3 amino acids: CASSWVGQGFTYEQYF. For the CDR3, the DNA is TGTGCCAGCAGCTGGGTGGGACAGGGATTCACCTACGAGCAGTACTTC.

This chain uses TRBV27 with TRBJ2-2; 7 nucleotides align to TRBD2. The germline gives CDR1 MNHEY, CDR2 SMNVEV (reference sequence). The CDR3 covers 16 residues. The V gene end was trimmed by 1 base and the J gene end by 7 bases; junction bases not matched to a gene: 9. The CDR3: CASSLLGGAGGGELFF. The CDR3 region has the DNA TGTGCCAGCAGTTTATTGGGAGGGGCAGGAGGCGGGGAGCTGTTTTTT.

The J gene is TRBJ2-1, the V gene TRBV7-9; D is undetermined. This CDR3 is 14 amino acids long. From germline, CDR1 is SEHNR and CDR2 FQNEAQ (reference sequence). The V end lost 5 bases, the J end lost 8 bases, and 16 bases lay between the germline ends. The CDR3 region is CASSTVRRVDEQFF. DNA of the CDR3: TGTGCCAGCAGCACGGTCCGCCGCGTGGATGAGCAGTTCTTC.

This clone was detected once. This rearrangement joins TRBV11-1 to TRBJ2-1; 9 bases align to TRBD2. Germline CDR1 SGHAT, CDR2 FQDESV (reference sequence). The V segment lost 4 bases and the J segment 1 base; nucleotides outside the gene matches: 5. The CDR3 is 16 residues long. The CDR3 loop reads CASSSTSGYSYNEQFF. In DNA, the CDR3 is TGTGCCAGCAGCTCGACTAGCGGCTATTCCTACAATGAGCAGTTCTTC.

The chain couples TRBV7-8 to TRBJ2-1; a possible D gene is TRBD2 (6 bases). Trimming stripped 2 bases from V and 0 bases from J, with 11 bases between. The germline gives CDR1 SGHVS, CDR2 FQNEAQ. The CDR3 is 16 amino acids. The CDR3 bases are TGTGCCAGCAGCTTAAGCGGAGGGAGCTCCTACAATGAGCAGTTCTTC. It is translated as CASSLSGGSSYNEQFF.

The table lists this clone with a count of one. The genes are TRBV6-6 and TRBJ2-3, with a tentative D call TRBD2 (5 bases). The CDR3 contains 15 residues. Germline V gene sequence: CDR1 MNHNY, CDR2 SVGAGI (reference sequence). V lost 10 bases to trimming and J lost 2 bases, with 19 bases between them. For the CDR3, the DNA is TGTGCCACCGAGACTTCACTAGATATCACAGATACGCAGTATTTT. Amino acids: CATETSLDITDTQYF.

The rearrangement links TRBV7-9 to TRBJ2-7; 7 bases fit TRBD1. V lost 1 base to trimming and J lost 2 bases; unmatched junction nucleotides: 2. From germline, CDR1 is SEHNR and CDR2 FQNEAQ (reference sequence). The CDR3 is 14 amino acids. In DNA, the CDR3 is TGTGCCAGCAGCTTAGTCAGGGGGACCTACGAGCAGTACTTC. Encoded protein: CASSLVRGTYEQYF.

Here the CDR3 reads CASSLALGGNTIYF. The CDR3 region has the DNA TGTGCCAGCAGCTTGGCCCTAGGAGGAAACACCATATATTTT. J is TRBJ1-3 and V is TRBV7-9; no firm D call. Germline V CDR1 and CDR2: SEHNR, FQNEAQ (reference sequence). Deletions cut 3 bases from V and 4 bases from J, with 10 bases between. The CDR3 has 14 residues. Full variable domain (rest looked up from reference TRBV7-9 and TRBJ1-3): DTGVSQNPRHKITKRGQNVTFRCDPISEHNRLYWYRQTLGQGPEFLTYFQNEAQLEKSRLLSDRFSAERPKGSFSTLEIQRTEQGDSAMYLCASSLALGGNTIYFGEGSWLTVV.

The chain carries TRBV28 and TRBJ1-5; 9 positions match TRBD1. Germline CDR1 reads MDHEN; CDR2 reads SYDVKM. Trimming cost V 6 bases and J 1 base; bases outside gene matches: 7. The CDR3 sequence is 16 residues long. The chain's CDR3 is CASSSTGGDSNQPQHF. DNA for the CDR3: TGTGCCAGCAGCTCCACAGGGGGCGACAGCAATCAGCCCCAGCATTTT. The variable domain in full, with the rest retrieved from reference TRBV28 and TRBJ1-5, is DVKVTQSSRYLVKRTGEKVFLECVQDMDHENMFWYRQDPGLGLRLIYFSYDVKMKEKGDIPEGYSVSREKKERFSLILESASTNQTSMYLCASSSTGGDSNQPQHFGDGTRLSIL.

V is TRBV5-5 and J is TRBJ2-5; 12 bases agree with TRBD2. This CDR3 comprises 16 residues. V gave up 4 bases and J gave up 4 bases; unmatched junction bases: 8. Per the germline V gene, CDR1 is SGHKS and CDR2 is YYEKEE (reference sequence). CDR3 sequence: CASSPGLAGYGETQYF. DNA for the CDR3: TGTGCCAGCAGCCCAGGACTAGCGGGATACGGAGAGACCCAGTACTTC.

The rearrangement joins TRBV19 to TRBJ2-7; D uncertain. Germline V gene lookup returns CDR1 LNHDA and CDR2 SQIVND (reference sequence). The CDR3 covers 17 residues. V lost 4 bases and J 3 bases, leaving 22 bases between the germline ends. CDR3 DNA: TGTGCCAGTAGTAAGTACGATTCCGCAGCATCATACTACGAGCAGTACTTC. Amino acid sequence: CASSKYDSAASYYEQYF.

The chain couples TRBV15 to TRBJ2-2, with D possibly matching TRBD2 (5 bases). Germline V CDR1 and CDR2: LNHNV, YYDKDF (reference sequence). The V gene lost 0 bases and the J gene lost 5 bases, with 19 bases spanning the gap. There are 18 residues in the CDR3. CDR3 DNA sequence: TGTGCCACCAGCAGAGATCGGTTCGTGGACCGGGATACCGGGGAGCTGTTTTTT. As protein: CATSRDRFVDRDTGELFF.

The sample holds one count of this clone. The rearrangement uses TRBV7-3 and TRBJ2-5; D is uncertain. The CDR3 runs 13 residues. With 2 bases removed from V and 5 bases from J, the gap between germline ends came to 9 bases. Germline V gene lookup returns CDR1 SGHTA and CDR2 FQGTGA. The CDR3 DNA sequence: TGTGCCAGCAGCTTATCTTACGGGGAGACCCAGTACTTC. It translates to CASSLSYGETQYF.

The chain links TRBV12-2 to TRBJ2-5. TRBV12-2 is a recognized pseudogene. The CDR3 length is 13 residues. CDR3 bases: TGTGCAAGTCGCTTATCCCCCCAAGAGACCCAGTACTTC. It translates to CASRLSPQETQYF.